The entry below gives a single T cell receptor delta chain sequence along with its context. The sample originates from a study of gamma-delta chains in newborns, infants, children. Across the whole study: Microbial exposure reportedly drives polyclonal innate γδ T cell expansion after birth.

CDR1 GEAIGNYY and CDR2 EKD come from the germline V gene. CDR3 length: 19 residues. V was pared by 3 bases and J by 0 bases, with 17 bases between. TCRdb redid the clone calls on the reads with CATT. Here the sample spans roughly 14,000 delta-chain clones, roughly 7% being singletons. The sequence was obtained from a child who was a newborn, infant or young child, either healthy, febrile or measles-vaccinated (not recorded which). This chain uses TRDV2 with TRDJ3; possibly TRDD3 for D (6 bases). Sequencing input: blood. The CDR3 protein is CACDPVEDTDSWDTRQMFF. CDR3 DNA sequence: TGTGCCTGTGACCCCGTTGAGGATACAGACTCCTGGGACACCCGACAGATGTTTTTC.